This T cell receptor (beta chain) was captured by sequencing in a study of shared clonotypes between healthy human individuals. Points from the study as a whole: A generally larger estimated richness was seen in naive subsets than in memory subsets.

Replicate PCRs run on sorted subsets employed 200 ng DNA, tens of thousands of T cell genomes. Some clones are missing from TCRdb's copy, which holds only in-frame ones; the method was immunoSEQ multiplex PCR. The repertoire includes some 1.1 million clones, about 72% of them detected once, and 0.89% sits in the top ten. In regard to this clone: The antigen remains undetermined.

It was into CD45RA+ naive and CD45RA-negative memory subsets that the CD4+ cells were split. V was shortened by 0 bases and J by 1 base, with 3 bases between the two germline ends. Germline CDR1 and CDR2: MGHRA and YSYEKL. The CDR3 is 14 residues long. This sequence originates from a man between 18 and 29 years old in good health. Some clones in this sample may be carry-over from other donors' samples. The rearrangement uses TRBV4-1 and TRBJ2-2; D not certain. Sequenced sample: memory CD4+ T cells from PBMCs. Specified subset: CD45RA-negative fraction. CDR3 in DNA: TGCGCCAGCAGCCAAGATTGGAACACCGGGGAGCTGTTTTTT. It encodes CASSQDWNTGELFF.